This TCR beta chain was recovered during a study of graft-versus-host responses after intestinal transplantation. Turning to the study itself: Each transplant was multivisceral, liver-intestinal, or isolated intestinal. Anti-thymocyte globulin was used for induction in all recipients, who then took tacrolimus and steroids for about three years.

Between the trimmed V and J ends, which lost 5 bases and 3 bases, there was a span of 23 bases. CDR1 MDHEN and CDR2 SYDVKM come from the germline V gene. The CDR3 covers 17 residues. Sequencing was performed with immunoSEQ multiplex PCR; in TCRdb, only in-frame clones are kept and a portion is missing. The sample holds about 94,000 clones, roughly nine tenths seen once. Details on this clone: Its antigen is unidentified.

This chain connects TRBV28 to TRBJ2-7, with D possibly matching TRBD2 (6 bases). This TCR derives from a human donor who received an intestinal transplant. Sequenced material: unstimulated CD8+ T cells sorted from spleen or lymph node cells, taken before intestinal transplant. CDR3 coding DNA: TGTGCCAGCAGTGCATGGGGCCGTGGGACTGGGTACTACGAGCAGTACTTC. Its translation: CASSAWGRGTGYYEQYF.